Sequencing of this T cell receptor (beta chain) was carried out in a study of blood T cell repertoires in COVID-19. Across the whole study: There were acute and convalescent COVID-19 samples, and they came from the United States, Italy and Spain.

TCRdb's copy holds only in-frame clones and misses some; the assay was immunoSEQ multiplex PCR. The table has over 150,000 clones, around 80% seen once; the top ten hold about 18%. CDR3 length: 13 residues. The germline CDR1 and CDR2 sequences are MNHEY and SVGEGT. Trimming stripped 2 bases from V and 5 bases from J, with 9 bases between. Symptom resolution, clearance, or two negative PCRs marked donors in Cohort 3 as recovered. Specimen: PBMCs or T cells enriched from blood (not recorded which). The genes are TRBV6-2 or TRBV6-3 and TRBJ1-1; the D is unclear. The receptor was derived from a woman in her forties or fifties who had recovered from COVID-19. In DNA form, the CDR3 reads TGTGCCAGCAGTTACGGAGGGAATACTGAAGCTTTCTTT. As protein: CASSYGGNTEAFF.